The next 30 T cell receptor beta chains were all read from a single sample in a study of shared clonotypes between healthy human individuals. Measured with immunoSEQ multiplex PCR; TCRdb has only the in-frame clones, and not every one. The sample consists of some 2,500,000 clones, around 90% of them appearing once. The sample comprised naive CD4+ T cells from PBMCs. This sample's subset: CD45RA+ positively selected. These receptors were obtained from a man aged 18 to 29 in good health. Some clones in this sample may be carry-over from other donors' samples.

This chain links TRBV15 with TRBJ1-5; tentatively, D is TRBD1 (6 bases). Trimming pared 2 bases from V and 6 bases from J, leaving 23 bases between. The CDR3 totals 18 residues. Germline-derived CDR1 and CDR2 are LNHNV and YYDKDF (reference sequence). The CDR3 coding sequence is TGTGCCACCAGCAGATCTTACAGGGAAGGGTTTTCAGGTCAGCCCCAGCATTTT. Its translation: CATSRSYREGFSGQPQHF.

This chain links TRBV6-4 with TRBJ2-1; 9 nucleotides align to TRBD1. V was clipped by 0 bases and J by 5 bases; unmatched bases: 5. The CDR3 has 16 amino acids. Germline values: CDR1 MRHNA, CDR2 SNTAGT. As DNA, the CDR3 is TGTGCCAGCAGTGACTCTTTCCGGGACAGGGACAATGAGCAGTTCTTC. This translates into CASSDSFRDRDNEQFF.

The chain joins TRBV5-4 to TRBJ1-2; 7 bases agree with TRBD1. This CDR3 has 13 amino acids. Germline V gene sequence: CDR1 SGHNT, CDR2 YYREEE (reference sequence). The V segment lost 5 bases and the J segment 3 bases; nucleotides outside the gene matches: 4. The CDR3 DNA sequence: TGTGCCAGCAGTTCCGACAGGGACTATGGCTACACCTTC. It translates to CASSSDRDYGYTF. Full variable domain (missing parts from reference TRBV5-4 and TRBJ1-2): ETGVTQSPTHLIKTRGQQVTLRCSSQSGHNTVSWYQQALGQGPQFIFQYYREEENGRGNFPPRFSGLQFPNYSSELNVNALELDDSALYLCASSSDRDYGYTFGSGTRLTVV.

This chain uses TRBV7-2 with TRBJ2-5; D might be TRBD1 or TRBD2, each matching 6 bases. Germline CDR1 is SGHTA and CDR2 is FQGNSA. The V end lost 5 bases, the J end lost 1 base, and 20 bases lay between the germline ends. CDR3 length: 17 amino acids. Here the CDR3 DNA reads TGTGCCAGCAGCCATAGAGGAGGGGGTCCGACCCAAGAGACCCAGTACTTC. As protein: CASSHRGGGPTQETQYF.

This rearrangement joins TRBV6-1 to TRBJ2-3; maybe TRBD2 (5 bases). V was clipped by 6 bases and J by 2 bases, with 9 bases between them. Germline V gene sequence: CDR1 MNHNS, CDR2 SASEGT. The CDR3 covers 13 residues. The CDR3 reads CASRYRDTDTQYF. CDR3 coding DNA: TGTGCCAGCAGATACCGGGACACAGATACGCAGTATTTT.

This clone was picked up one time. J is TRBJ1-5 and V is TRBV6-1; 9 nucleotides align to TRBD1. V shed 6 bases and J 6 bases; nucleotides not matched to a gene: 6. Germline CDR1 reads MNHNS; CDR2 reads SASEGT. The CDR3 covers 14 residues. This CDR3 is CASRSTGGGQPQHF. The CDR3 DNA sequence: TGTGCCAGCAGAAGCACAGGGGGCGGTCAGCCCCAGCATTTT.

The V gene is TRBV5-1, the J gene TRBJ2-1; 7 bases fit TRBD2. The V gene's germline CDR1 is SGHRS and CDR2 YFSETQ. V lost 3 bases to trimming and J lost 4 bases; unmatched junction nucleotides: 7. The CDR3 length is 15 residues. CDR3 DNA sequence: TGCGCCAGCAGCTGGGAGGGCGGGACGTACAATGAGCAGTTCTTC. Its protein is CASSWEGGTYNEQFF. The entire variable domain, with the rest obtained from reference TRBV5-1 and TRBJ2-1, is as follows: KAGVTQTPRYLIKTRGQQVTLSCSPISGHRSVSWYQQTPGQGLQFLFEYFSETQRNKGNFPGRFSGRQFSNSRSEMNVSTLELGDSALYLCASSWEGGTYNEQFFGPGTRLTVL.

This clone came up once. The V and J genes are TRBV27 and TRBJ1-1; D uncertain. The germline gives CDR1 MNHEY, CDR2 SMNVEV (reference sequence). CDR3 size: 15 residues. The V and J ends lost 3 bases and 0 bases respectively, with 11 bases between them. The CDR3: CASSLAGMVNTEAFF. For the CDR3, the DNA is TGTGCCAGCAGTTTGGCGGGGATGGTGAACACTGAAGCTTTCTTT.

The chain employs TRBV5-1 and TRBJ2-2; TRBD2 aligns across 11 bases. Germline V gene sequence: CDR1 SGHRS, CDR2 YFSETQ. This CDR3 has 15 amino acids. With V trimmed by 7 bases and J by 7 bases, 9 bases remained unmatched. The CDR3 is CASLELAGADGELFF. In DNA, the CDR3 is TGCGCCAGCTTAGAACTAGCGGGAGCGGACGGGGAGCTGTTTTTT.

The chain employs TRBV5-1 and TRBJ1-3, with D unclear. Germline CDR1 is SGHRS and CDR2 is YFSETQ. The CDR3 contains 14 residues. V lost 0 bases to trimming and J lost 4 bases, with 8 bases between them. The CDR3, as DNA: TGCGCCAGCAGCTTGGGGGCGCAAGGAAACACCATATATTTT. Translating it yields CASSLGAQGNTIYF.

This chain uses TRBV30 with TRBJ2-1, with 10 bases lining up with TRBD2. CDR3 length: 13 residues. Germline V gene sequence: CDR1 GTSNPN, CDR2 SVGIG (reference sequence). J lost 7 bases, V lost 3 bases, and 3 bases had no gene match. The CDR3 loop reads CAWSPGLANEQFF. The CDR3 DNA reads as TGTGCCTGGAGCCCGGGACTAGCGAATGAGCAGTTCTTC.

The V and J genes are TRBV30 and TRBJ1-4, with D hard to call. The CDR3 has 11 residues. Trimming stripped 3 bases from V and 11 bases from J, with 10 bases between. Germline V CDR1 and CDR2: GTSNPN, SVGIG (reference sequence). Written as DNA, the CDR3 is TGTGCCTGGAGCCCAGCTGGGAAACTGTTTTTT. It encodes CAWSPAGKLFF.

The chain recombines TRBV5-1 with TRBJ2-3; D may be TRBD1 (5 bases). V was shortened by 4 bases and J by 2 bases, with 17 bases between the two germline ends. CDR1 SGHRS and CDR2 YFSETQ come from the germline V gene. This CDR3 is 16 amino acids long. The CDR3 region is CASSPSTVPHTDTQYF. Here the CDR3 DNA reads TGCGCCAGCAGCCCTTCGACAGTCCCCCACACAGATACGCAGTATTTT.

V is TRBV4-1 and J is TRBJ2-2, with 13 bases fitting TRBD2. CDR1 is MGHRA, CDR2 YSYEKL, per germline. V lost 4 bases, J lost 4 bases, and 3 bases stayed unmatched. The CDR3 is 16 residues long. The CDR3 loop is CASSRGLAGTTGELFF. For the CDR3, the DNA is TGCGCCAGCAGCCGGGGACTAGCGGGAACCACCGGGGAGCTGTTTTTT.

The chain employs TRBV7-2 and TRBJ2-5, with 7 nucleotides matching TRBD1. V was clipped by 1 base and J by 2 bases; unmatched bases: 10. Germline loops: CDR1 SGHTA, CDR2 FQGNSA. The length of the CDR3 is 17 residues. The CDR3 sequence: CASSLGPSGTAQETQYF. DNA of the CDR3: TGTGCCAGCAGCTTAGGCCCGTCGGGGACAGCACAAGAGACCCAGTACTTC.

The chain has TRBV29-1 and TRBJ1-1; 8 bases line up with TRBD1. Germline CDR1 reads SQVTM; CDR2 reads ANQGSEA. This CDR3 spans 13 amino acids. The trim removed 6 bases at V and 3 bases at J, leaving 6 bases unmatched. CDR3 loop: CSVRRGRDTEAFF. The DNA of the CDR3 is TGCAGCGTCCGCAGGGGGCGGGACACTGAAGCTTTCTTT. Full variable domain (remainder filled in from reference TRBV29-1 and TRBJ1-1): SAVISQKPSRDICQRGTSLTIQCQVDSQVTMMFWYRQQPGQSLTLIATANQGSEATYESGFVIDKFPISRPNLTFSTLTVSNMSPEDSSIYLCSVRRGRDTEAFFGQGTRLTVV.

This clone showed up just once. CDR3 sequence (DNA): TGTGCCAGCAGCTTAGAAGGACAGGACTACGAGCAGTACTTC. Amino acid sequence: CASSLEGQDYEQYF. The J gene is TRBJ2-7, the V gene TRBV11-3; TRBD1 matches at 7 bases. Germline assignment: CDR1 SGHNT and CDR2 YENEEA. CDR3 length: 14 residues. Unmatched junction bases numbered 2, after V lost 0 bases and J lost 3 bases.

This sequence joins TRBV4-1 and TRBJ2-3, with D possibly being TRBD1 or TRBD2 (6 bases each). This CDR3 contains 17 residues. The germline V gene encodes CDR1 MGHRA and CDR2 YSYEKL. The germline V and J ends were trimmed by 1 base and 3 bases, with 17 bases remaining between them. This CDR3 reads CASSQAGGGGPTDTQYF. The CDR3 DNA is TGCGCCAGCAGCCAAGCTGGGGGTGGGGGGCCGACAGATACGCAGTATTTT.

This clone has a single count. V is TRBV28 and J is TRBJ1-2; TRBD1 matches at 8 bases. Per the germline V gene, CDR1 is MDHEN and CDR2 is SYDVKM. The CDR3 has 14 amino acids. Trimming at V came to 8 bases and at J to 7 bases, leaving 12 bases not matched to a gene. CDR3 DNA: TGTGCCAGCGGACAGGGCGAGGGTTTTCTTGGCTACACCTTC. This translates into CASGQGEGFLGYTF.

The chain recombines TRBV5-1 with TRBJ2-7, with 8 bases lining up with TRBD2. The CDR3 runs to 17 residues. V was pared by 0 bases and J by 0 bases, with 8 bases of the junction left unmatched. Germline V gene sequence: CDR1 SGHRS, CDR2 YFSETQ. CDR3 nucleotides: TGCGCCAGCAGCTTGGGGCTAGCGGGCCGCATCTCCTACGAGCAGTACTTC. It encodes CASSLGLAGRISYEQYF.

The CDR3 spells CASNTNRGLPNTGELFF. In nucleotides, the CDR3 is TGTGCCAGCAATACGAATAGGGGGCTTCCAAACACCGGGGAGCTGTTTTTT. V usage is TRBV27 and J usage is TRBJ2-2, with 7 bases aligning to TRBD1. Trimming at V came to 7 bases and at J to 2 bases, leaving 13 bases not matched to a gene. The germline V gene has CDR1 MNHEY and CDR2 SMNVEV (reference sequence). CDR3 size: 17 residues.

The V and J genes are TRBV5-8 and TRBJ1-2; no reliable D call. The CDR3 totals 11 residues. Trimming removed 0 bases at V and 4 bases at J, with 1 base between. CDR1 is SGHTS, CDR2 YDEGEE, per germline. In DNA, the CDR3 is TGTGCCAGCAGCTTGGGCTATGGCTACACCTTC. Its protein product is CASSLGYGYTF.

The J gene is TRBJ2-5, the V gene TRBV5-6; tentative D call: TRBD2 (6 bases). Germline loops: CDR1 SGHDT, CDR2 YYEEEE. Trimming left V 4 bases short and J 0 bases short, with 13 bases between. The CDR3 is 15 residues long. The CDR3 DNA is TGTGCCAGCAGCCAGCGCCGGGACTACCAAGAGACCCAGTACTTC. It yields the protein CASSQRRDYQETQYF.

In nucleotides, the CDR3 is TGTGCCAGCAGCCAAGATGGGGGGGCAGGTAATGAAAAACTGTTTTTT. Translating it yields CASSQDGGAGNEKLFF. The genes are TRBV4-2 and TRBJ1-4; D possibly corresponds to TRBD1 (6 bases). The germline V gene has CDR1 LGHNA and CDR2 YNFKEQ. Trimming left V 0 bases short and J 4 bases short, with 12 bases between. The CDR3 totals 16 residues.

The V and J genes are TRBV6-1 and TRBJ1-1; possible D gene TRBD1, 6 bases. The CDR3 covers 16 residues. The germline V gene has CDR1 MNHNS and CDR2 SASEGT. The germline V and J ends were trimmed by 0 bases and 11 bases, with 22 bases remaining between them. CDR3 sequence: CASSEALVGGGFGAFF. CDR3 nucleotide sequence: TGTGCCAGCAGTGAAGCGCTGGTAGGGGGTGGTTTTGGGGCTTTCTTT.

The V and J genes are TRBV7-3 and TRBJ2-4; D possibly corresponds to TRBD2 (6 bases). The CDR3 length is 13 residues. Germline V CDR1 and CDR2: SGHTA, FQGTGA. V gave up 5 bases and J gave up 8 bases, with 13 bases separating them. This CDR3 reads CASSLGLSDIQYF. CDR3 nucleotide sequence: TGTGCCAGCAGCCTGGGACTTTCGGACATTCAGTACTTC. Drawing the rest from reference TRBV7-3 and TRBJ2-4, the complete variable domain is GAGVSQTPSNKVTEKGKYVELRCDPISGHTALYWYRQSLGQGPEFLIYFQGTGAADDSGLPNDRFFAVRPEGSVSTLKIQRTERGDSAVYLCASSLGLSDIQYFGAGTRLSVL.

The chain joins TRBV6-6 to TRBJ2-5; D gene uncertain. The CDR3 totals 14 residues. The V end lost 0 bases, the J end lost 3 bases, and 8 bases lay between the germline ends. Germline assignment: CDR1 MNHNY and CDR2 SVGAGI (reference sequence). DNA for the CDR3: TGTGCCAGCAGTTACTCGTACGGCAAAGAGACCCAGTACTTC. Translation gives CASSYSYGKETQYF.

The chain has TRBV6-5 and TRBJ2-5, with TRBD1 matching over 7 bases. V was pared by 5 bases and J by 13 bases, with 16 bases of the junction left unmatched. Germline lookup yields CDR1 MNHEY and CDR2 SVGAGI. The CDR3 runs 14 residues. CDR3 residues: CASSPTGTQRGRYF. CDR3 sequence (DNA): TGTGCCAGCAGTCCGACAGGGACCCAAAGGGGCCGGTACTTC.

V gene TRBV2 combines with J gene TRBJ2-5; a possible D gene is TRBD1 (6 bases). CDR1 is SNHLY and CDR2 is FYNNEI in the germline V gene. The V end lost 2 bases, the J end lost 4 bases, and 20 bases lay between the germline ends. This CDR3 comprises 17 residues. In DNA form, the CDR3 reads TGTGCCAGCAGTGAAACGGGTTTCACAGGGTTAGGAGAGACCCAGTACTTC. This codes for CASSETGFTGLGETQYF.

V gene TRBV23-1 combines with J gene TRBJ1-1; D ambiguous. Being an ORF, TRBV23-1 has a function that is uncertain. There are 13 residues in the CDR3. Trimming shortened V by 0 bases and J by 8 bases, and 10 bases separated the two germline ends. This CDR3 is CASSQSTSAEAFF. In DNA form, the CDR3 reads TGCGCCAGCAGTCAATCGACGTCCGCGGAAGCTTTCTTT.